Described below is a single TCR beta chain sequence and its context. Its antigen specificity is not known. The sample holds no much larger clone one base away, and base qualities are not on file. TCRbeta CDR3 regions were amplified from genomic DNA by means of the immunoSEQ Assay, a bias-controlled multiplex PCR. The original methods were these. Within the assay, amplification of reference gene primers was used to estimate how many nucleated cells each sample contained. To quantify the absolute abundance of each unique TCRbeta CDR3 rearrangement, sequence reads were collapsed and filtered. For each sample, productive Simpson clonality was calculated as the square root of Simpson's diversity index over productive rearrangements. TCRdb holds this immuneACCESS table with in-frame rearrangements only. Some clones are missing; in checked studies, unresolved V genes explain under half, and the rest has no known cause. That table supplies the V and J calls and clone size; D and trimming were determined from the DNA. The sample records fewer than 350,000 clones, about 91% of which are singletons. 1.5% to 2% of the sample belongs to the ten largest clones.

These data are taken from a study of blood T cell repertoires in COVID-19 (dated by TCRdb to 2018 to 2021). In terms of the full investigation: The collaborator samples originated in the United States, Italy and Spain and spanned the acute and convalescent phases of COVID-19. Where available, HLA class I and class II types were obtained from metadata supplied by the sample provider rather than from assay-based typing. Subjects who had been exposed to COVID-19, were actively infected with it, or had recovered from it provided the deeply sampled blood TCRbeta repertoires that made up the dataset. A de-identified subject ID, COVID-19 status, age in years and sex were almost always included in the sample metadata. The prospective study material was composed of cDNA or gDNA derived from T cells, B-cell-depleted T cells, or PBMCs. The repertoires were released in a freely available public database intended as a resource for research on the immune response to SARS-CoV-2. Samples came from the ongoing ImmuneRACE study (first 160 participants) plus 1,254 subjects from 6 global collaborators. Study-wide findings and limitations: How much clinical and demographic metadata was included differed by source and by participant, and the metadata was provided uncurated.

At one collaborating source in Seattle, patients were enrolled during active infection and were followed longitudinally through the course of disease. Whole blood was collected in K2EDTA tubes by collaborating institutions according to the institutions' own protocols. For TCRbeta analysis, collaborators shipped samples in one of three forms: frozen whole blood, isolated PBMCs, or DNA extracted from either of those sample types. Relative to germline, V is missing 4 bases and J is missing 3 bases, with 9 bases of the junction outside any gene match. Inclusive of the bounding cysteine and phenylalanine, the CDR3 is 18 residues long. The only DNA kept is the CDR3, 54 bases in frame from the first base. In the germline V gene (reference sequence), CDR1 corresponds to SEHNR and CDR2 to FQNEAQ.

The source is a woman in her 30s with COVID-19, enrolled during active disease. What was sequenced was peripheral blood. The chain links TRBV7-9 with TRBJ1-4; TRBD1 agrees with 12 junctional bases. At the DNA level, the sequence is TGTGCCAGCAGCTCACCGGGACAGGGGGCTGCGGCTAATGAAAAACTGTTTTTT. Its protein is CASSSPGQGAAANEKLFF.